This section outlines one T cell receptor (beta chain) sequence together with its context. The antigen remains undetermined. CDR1 and CDR2 (germline): GTSNPN, SVGIG (reference sequence). V was clipped by 2 bases and J by 3 bases, with 6 bases between them. This CDR3 is built from 12 residues. One entry per CDR3 protein results from TCRdb running MiXCR on the 5' RACE reads. Here the sample spans approximately 1.8 million distinct CDR3 sequences, roughly a third being singletons. These data originate in a study of identical twins. Study outcomes and limitations: Within twin pairs, the out-of-frame alpha sequences they shared showed excess low generation probability.

Source material: cord blood. The chain is built from TRBV30 and TRBJ2-3; D is ambiguous. The receptor comes from a newborn girl in good health. The CDR3 is CAWSLGTDTQYF. The CDR3 DNA is TGTGCCTGGAGTCTGGGGACAGATACGCAGTATTTT.